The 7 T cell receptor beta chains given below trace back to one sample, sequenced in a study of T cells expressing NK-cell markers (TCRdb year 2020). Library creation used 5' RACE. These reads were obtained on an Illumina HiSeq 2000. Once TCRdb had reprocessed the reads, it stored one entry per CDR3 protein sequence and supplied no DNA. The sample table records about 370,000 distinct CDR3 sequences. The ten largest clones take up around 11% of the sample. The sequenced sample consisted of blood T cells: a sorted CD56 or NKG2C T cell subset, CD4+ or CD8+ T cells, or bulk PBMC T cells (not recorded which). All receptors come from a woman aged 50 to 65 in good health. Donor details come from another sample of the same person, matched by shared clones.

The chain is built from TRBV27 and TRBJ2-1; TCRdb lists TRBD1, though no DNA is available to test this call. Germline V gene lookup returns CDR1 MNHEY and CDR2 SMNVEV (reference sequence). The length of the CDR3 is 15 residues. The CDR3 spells CANPGPPKSYNEQFF.

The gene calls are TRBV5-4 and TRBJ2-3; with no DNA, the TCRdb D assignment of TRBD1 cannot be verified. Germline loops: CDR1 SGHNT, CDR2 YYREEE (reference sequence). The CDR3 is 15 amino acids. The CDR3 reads CASSLGQGERNTQYF.

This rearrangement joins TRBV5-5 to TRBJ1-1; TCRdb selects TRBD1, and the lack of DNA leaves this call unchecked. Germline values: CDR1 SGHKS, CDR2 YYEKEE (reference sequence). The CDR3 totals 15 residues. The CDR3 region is CASSTPGTGGPEAFF.

The CDR3 sequence is CASSQDLGGGVQPQHF. The chain joins TRBV4-1 to TRBJ1-5. Germline CDR1 MGHRA, CDR2 YSYEKL. CDR3 length: 16 amino acids.

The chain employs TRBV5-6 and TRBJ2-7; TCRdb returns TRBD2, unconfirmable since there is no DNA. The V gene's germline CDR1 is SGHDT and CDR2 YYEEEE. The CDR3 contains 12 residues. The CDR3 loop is CASSYTRYEQYF. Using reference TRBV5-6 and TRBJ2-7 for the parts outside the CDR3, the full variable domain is DAGVTQSPTHLIKTRGQQVTLRCSPKSGHDTVSWYQQALGQGPQFIFQYYEEEERQRGNFPDRFSGHQFPNYSSELNVNALLLGDSALYLCASSYTRYEQYFGPGTRLTVT.

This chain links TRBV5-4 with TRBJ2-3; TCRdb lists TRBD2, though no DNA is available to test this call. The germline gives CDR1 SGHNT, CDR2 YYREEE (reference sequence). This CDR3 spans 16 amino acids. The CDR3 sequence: CASSLAGTSGTDTQYF.

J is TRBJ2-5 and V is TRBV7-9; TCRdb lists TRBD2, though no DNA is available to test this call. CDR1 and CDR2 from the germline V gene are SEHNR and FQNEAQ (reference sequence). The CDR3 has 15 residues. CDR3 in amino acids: CASSRGGLAGETQYF.